These 16 T cell receptor beta chains came from one sample sequenced in a study of blood T cell repertoires in COVID-19. The method was immunoSEQ multiplex PCR; TCRdb's version includes in-frame clones alone and lacks a portion of them. The sample shows about 63,000 clones, roughly 88% of them seen only once. Specimen: peripheral blood. Receptors were obtained from a human donor in a cohort sampled during active COVID-19.

The V and J genes are TRBV6-5 and TRBJ1-5; 7 bases agree with TRBD1. J was trimmed by 0 bases and V by 10 bases; bases with no gene match: 6. Germline assignment: CDR1 MNHEY and CDR2 SVGAGI. The length of the CDR3 is 14 residues. The CDR3 DNA reads as TGTGCCATAGGGGGCATTTATAGCAATCAGCCCCAGCATTTT. Amino acids: CAIGGIYSNQPQHF.

V gene TRBV20-1 combines with J gene TRBJ2-3, with 10 bases identical to TRBD2. The V gene's germline CDR1 is DFQATT and CDR2 SNEGSKA (reference sequence). The CDR3 is 15 residues long. V dropped 3 bases and J dropped 4; count of bases not matched to a gene: 7. This CDR3 reads CSASILAGDSDTQYF. The CDR3 region has the DNA TGCAGTGCTAGTATCCTAGCGGGAGATTCAGATACGCAGTATTTT.

The chain couples TRBV7-3 to TRBJ1-1, with TRBD1 identical over 7 bases. The CDR3 length is 13 residues. The V gene end was trimmed by 1 base and the J gene end by 8 bases; junction bases not matched to a gene: 4. Germline-derived CDR1 and CDR2 are SGHTA and FQGTGA. CDR3 in DNA: TGTGCCAGCAGCTTAAGGGACAGCCGAGAAGCTTTCTTT. This encodes CASSLRDSREAFF.

This clone was seen a single time. The chain carries TRBV10-2 and TRBJ1-5; 10 nucleotides agree with TRBD1. Germline V gene data show CDR1 as WSHSY and CDR2 as SAAADI. CDR3 size: 16 residues. V was clipped by 6 bases and J by 3 bases; unmatched bases: 8. This chain's CDR3 is CASRTGGPLFNQPQHF. Written as DNA, the CDR3 is TGCGCCAGCAGGACAGGGGGCCCCCTGTTCAATCAGCCCCAGCATTTT.

This clone occurred once. V gene TRBV27 combines with J gene TRBJ1-2, with D uncertain. Germline V gene data show CDR1 as MNHEY and CDR2 as SMNVEV (reference sequence). The ends were cut back, 5 bases at V and 2 bases at J, with 6 bases in the middle. This CDR3 contains 12 residues. The CDR3 sequence: CASSQQNYGYTF. The CDR3 coding sequence is TGTGCCAGCAGTCAACAGAACTATGGCTACACCTTC.

The rearrangement links TRBV7-9 to TRBJ1-1, with no clear D. Germline CDR1 and CDR2: SEHNR and FQNEAQ (reference sequence). The CDR3 sequence is 13 residues long. V shed 5 bases and J shed 2 bases, with 9 bases lying between them. The CDR3: CASSRQINTEAFF. DNA for the CDR3: TGTGCCAGCAGCCGTCAGATAAACACTGAAGCTTTCTTT.

The V gene is TRBV15, the J gene TRBJ2-3; unclear D gene. Germline CDR1 and CDR2: LNHNV and YYDKDF (reference sequence). This CDR3 spans 14 amino acids. The V and J ends lost 1 base and 0 bases respectively, with 5 bases between them. CDR3 residues: CATSRAQSTDTQYF. The CDR3 DNA reads TGTGCCACCAGCAGAGCTCAGAGCACAGATACGCAGTATTTT. Supplemented by reference TRBV15 and TRBJ2-3, the full variable domain reads DAMVIQNPRYQVTQFGKPVTLSCSQTLNHNVMYWYQQKSSQAPKLLFHYYDKDFNNEADTPDNFQSRRPNTSFCFLDIRSPGLGDTAMYLCATSRAQSTDTQYFGPGTRLTVL.

V gene TRBV11-2 combines with J gene TRBJ1-1; D is possibly TRBD1 (6 bases). There are 14 residues in the CDR3. The V end lost 0 bases, the J end lost 6 bases, and 11 bases lay between the germline ends. Per germline, CDR1 SGHAT and CDR2 FQNNGV. Written as DNA, the CDR3 is TGTGCCAGCAGCTTAGATCCCACAGGGTCTGAAGCTTTCTTT. It yields the protein CASSLDPTGSEAFF.

The chain recombines TRBV4-2 with TRBJ2-5; TRBD1 matches at 7 bases. Germline lookup yields CDR1 LGHNA and CDR2 YNFKEQ. The CDR3 has 15 amino acids. The junction had 6 bases not matched to a gene; V was cut back by 0 bases and J by 5 bases. The CDR3 coding sequence is TGTGCCAGCAGCCAAGATTGGGGCAGGGGGGAGACCCAGTACTTC. As protein: CASSQDWGRGETQYF.

This clone appeared a few times. This rearrangement joins TRBV18 to TRBJ2-5, with TRBD2 identical over 10 bases. The trim removed 5 bases at V and 1 base at J, leaving 1 base unmatched. The CDR3 extends over 14 amino acids. Germline V gene lookup returns CDR1 KGHSH and CDR2 LQKENI. CDR3 sequence (DNA): TGTGCCAGCTCAGGACTAGCGGCCCAAGAGACCCAGTACTTC. Amino acids: CASSGLAAQETQYF.

This clone was observed once. This sequence joins TRBV7-2 and TRBJ2-5; 11 positions match TRBD2. Germline V gene sequence: CDR1 SGHTA, CDR2 FQGNSA. Trimming removed 5 bases from V and 5 bases from J; junction bases left unmatched: 7. The CDR3 runs to 15 residues. CDR3 in amino acids: CASSLGTSGRETQYF. CDR3 nucleotide sequence: TGTGCCAGCAGCCTAGGGACTAGCGGAAGGGAGACCCAGTACTTC.

The CDR3 DNA is TGTGCCAGTAGTATAGCTGTGTTCTATGGCTACACCTTC. Translated, it gives CASSIAVFYGYTF. The chain is built from TRBV19 and TRBJ1-2; D gene unclear. CDR3 length: 13 residues. Germline-derived CDR1 and CDR2 are LNHDA and SQIVND (reference sequence). Deletions cut 1 base from V and 4 bases from J, with 7 bases between. Using reference TRBV19 and TRBJ1-2 for the parts outside the CDR3, the full variable domain is DGGITQSPKYLFRKEGQNVTLSCEQNLNHDAMYWYRQDPGQGLRLIYYSQIVNDFQKGDIAEGYSVSREKKESFPLTVTSAQKNPTAFYLCASSIAVFYGYTFGSGTRLTVV.

V is TRBV9 and J is TRBJ1-6, with 7 bases aligning to TRBD1. Trimming removed 4 bases from V and 10 bases from J; junction bases left unmatched: 5. Germline V lookup: CDR1 SGDLS, CDR2 YYNGEE. This CDR3 is built from 13 residues. The CDR3 reads CASSTDRESPLHF. CDR3 DNA sequence: TGTGCCAGCAGCACCGACAGGGAATCACCCCTCCACTTT. Full variable domain (missing parts from reference TRBV9 and TRBJ1-6): DSGVTQTPKHLITATGQRVTLRCSPRSGDLSVYWYQQSLDQGLQFLIQYYNGEERAKGNILERFSAQQFPDLHSELNLSSLELGDSALYFCASSTDRESPLHFGNGTRLTVT.

The chain recombines TRBV19 with TRBJ2-7; D not certain. In germline, CDR1 is LNHDA, CDR2 SQIVND (reference sequence). The CDR3 covers 13 residues. V lost 4 bases to trimming and J lost 4 bases, with 11 bases between them. The CDR3 reads CASSSRVTYEQYF. CDR3 DNA: TGTGCCAGTAGTAGCCGGGTCACGTACGAGCAGTACTTC.

The V gene is TRBV18, the J gene TRBJ2-6; D possibly corresponds to TRBD1 (6 bases). V was shortened by 5 bases and J by 2 bases, with 13 bases between the two germline ends. The germline V gene has CDR1 KGHSH and CDR2 LQKENI. The length of the CDR3 is 16 residues. The CDR3 protein is CASSAGEWAGANVLTF. The CDR3 bases are TGTGCCAGCTCAGCAGGGGAATGGGCTGGGGCCAACGTCCTGACTTTC.

This chain connects TRBV6-5 to TRBJ1-1, with 7 bases aligning to TRBD1. Germline assignment: CDR1 MNHEY and CDR2 SVGAGI. The CDR3 is 15 amino acids. After removal of 5 bases from V and 6 bases from J, the junction contained 12 bases not matched to a gene. CDR3 loop: CASSLGSTGRSEAFF. In DNA form, the CDR3 reads TGTGCCAGCAGTCTCGGGTCGACAGGGCGCTCTGAAGCTTTCTTT.